These 14 T cell receptor beta chains originate from one sample sequenced in a study of blood T cell repertoires in COVID-19. Sequencing was performed with immunoSEQ multiplex PCR; in TCRdb, only in-frame clones are kept and a portion is missing. The sample includes 150,000 or so clones, 75% to 90% seen only once; the top ten take around 4.5%. Sequencing was done on a sample of peripheral blood. These receptors all come from a man aged 55 to 69 with COVID-19, enrolled during active disease.

This rearrangement joins TRBV4-3 to TRBJ1-2; D call uncertain. Germline assignment: CDR1 LGHNA and CDR2 YSLEER. The CDR3 is 16 amino acids. The V end was cut by 0 bases, the J end by 6 bases, with 17 bases between. The DNA of the CDR3 is TGCGCCAGCAGCCAAGATCGAAGGAGACTTACAAATGGCTACACCTTC. Residues: CASSQDRRRLTNGYTF.

The chain has TRBV19 and TRBJ2-5; D gene uncertain. Germline CDR1 is LNHDA and CDR2 is SQIVND (reference sequence). V was pared by 4 bases and J by 7 bases, with 19 bases between. The CDR3 sequence is 15 residues long. The CDR3 loop reads CASSKGGPAIGTQYF. In nucleotides, the CDR3 is TGTGCCAGTAGTAAAGGTGGGCCTGCAATTGGGACCCAGTACTTC.

The chain couples TRBV30 to TRBJ2-1; TRBD2 agrees at 8 bases. Looked up from germline, CDR1 is GTSNPN and CDR2 is SVGIG (reference sequence). The CDR3 consists of 14 residues. V lost 5 bases, J lost 5 bases, and 8 bases stayed unmatched. CDR3 region: CAWAPGGPDNEQFF. The DNA for the CDR3 is TGTGCCTGGGCCCCGGGGGGGCCGGACAATGAGCAGTTCTTC.

The rearrangement links TRBV7-9 to TRBJ1-1; maybe TRBD1 (5 bases). There are 16 residues in the CDR3. The germline gives CDR1 SEHNR, CDR2 FQNEAQ (reference sequence). With 4 bases removed from V and 0 bases from J, the gap between germline ends came to 15 bases. This CDR3 reads CASSSRGGRMNTEAFF. CDR3 coding DNA: TGTGCCAGCAGCTCGCGGGGCGGACGGATGAACACTGAAGCTTTCTTT.

On this clone itself: Other nucleotide sequences from this sample produce the same CDR3. V is TRBV19 and J is TRBJ2-3; 13 nucleotides line up with TRBD2. CDR1 LNHDA and CDR2 SQIVND come from the germline V gene (reference sequence). V lost 1 base, J lost 4 bases, and 2 bases stayed unmatched. The CDR3 runs to 16 residues. The CDR3 sequence is CASSIGLAGGPDTQYF. In nucleotides, the CDR3 is TGTGCCAGTAGTATAGGACTAGCGGGGGGACCAGATACGCAGTATTTT.

The gene calls are TRBV10-2 and TRBJ1-1, with D possibly being TRBD1 (6 bases). Trimming left V 7 bases short and J 3 bases short, with 12 bases between. The CDR3 is made up of 13 amino acids. CDR1 and CDR2 from the germline V gene are WSHSY and SAAADI. CDR3 in DNA: TGCGCCAGCAAACTTACAGGGTACACTGAAGCTTTCTTT. Its translation is CASKLTGYTEAFF.

This chain links TRBV2 with TRBJ1-1; the match to TRBD1 covers 8 bases. V shed 2 bases, J shed 2 bases, and the junction held 7 bases outside the gene matches. Germline CDR1 reads SNHLY; CDR2 reads FYNNEI. The CDR3 has 16 residues. CDR3 bases: TGTGCCAGCAGTGAAAGACAGGGGACACCCAACACTGAAGCTTTCTTT. Translation: CASSERQGTPNTEAFF.

The chain recombines TRBV14 with TRBJ2-5; D possibly corresponds to TRBD2 (5 bases). This CDR3 is built from 18 residues. Germline V CDR1 and CDR2: SGHDN, FVKESK. V shed 3 bases and J shed 1 base, with 21 bases lying between them. CDR3: CASSHSIPDFRLQETQYF. CDR3 sequence (DNA): TGTGCCAGCAGCCATAGTATCCCGGACTTCCGCCTCCAAGAGACCCAGTACTTC.

The genes are TRBV6-6 and TRBJ1-2; 9 positions agree with TRBD1. The germline V gene has CDR1 MNHNY and CDR2 SVGAGI (reference sequence). CDR3 size: 14 residues. V shed 10 bases and J 5 bases; nucleotides not matched to a gene: 11. The CDR3 is CATLTGTGFYGYTF. CDR3 nucleotides: TGTGCCACCCTTACCGGGACAGGGTTTTATGGCTACACCTTC.

The gene calls are TRBV29-1 and TRBJ2-7; a possible D gene is TRBD2 (6 bases). Trimming took off 3 bases at V and 2 bases at J, with 11 bases between the two ends. Germline CDR1 and CDR2: SQVTM and ANQGSEA. The CDR3 consists of 13 residues. CDR3 sequence (DNA): TGCAGCGTTGACAGGGAGGACACCTACGAGCAGTACTTC. Residues: CSVDREDTYEQYF.

This clone showed up just a few times. The J gene is TRBJ2-3, the V gene TRBV12-3 or TRBV12-4; D is ambiguous. With 5 bases removed from V and 4 bases from J, the gap between germline ends came to 7 bases. The CDR3 runs 12 residues. DNA of the CDR3: TGTGCCAGCAGTGCCTGGCCAGATACGCAGTATTTT. It is translated as CASSAWPDTQYF.

The chain joins TRBV5-5 to TRBJ1-4; tentatively, D is TRBD1 (6 bases). CDR1 is SGHKS, CDR2 YYEKEE, per germline (reference sequence). This CDR3 spans 15 amino acids. The V end lost 2 bases, the J end lost 5 bases, and 13 bases lay between the germline ends. The CDR3 region is CASSFLSTGNEKLFF. Here the CDR3 DNA reads TGTGCCAGCAGCTTCTTATCGACAGGCAATGAAAAACTGTTTTTT.

V is TRBV5-8 and J is TRBJ1-6, with D uncertain. Between the trimmed V and J ends, which lost 0 bases and 10 bases, there was a span of 8 bases. This CDR3 contains 13 residues. Germline CDR1 SGHTS, CDR2 YDEGEE. CDR3 nucleotide sequence: TGTGCCAGCAGCTTGGGGAGTAGATCACCCCTCCACTTT. Its protein product is CASSLGSRSPLHF.

This clone was counted a single time. The V and J genes are TRBV7-3 and TRBJ2-2; TRBD2 matches 12 bases. CDR1 and CDR2 (germline): SGHTA, FQGTGA. The length of the CDR3 is 15 residues. The V and J ends lost 5 bases and 4 bases, in that order; junction bases with no gene match: 2. The CDR3 region is CASSATSGGTGELFF. DNA for the CDR3: TGTGCCAGCAGCGCGACTAGCGGGGGCACCGGGGAGCTGTTTTTT.